This TCR beta chain was identified during a study of shared clonotypes between healthy human individuals. The authors distributed each subset's genomic DNA evenly over several immunoSEQ plates. The repertoire was sequenced with immunoSEQ multiplex PCR; TCRdb's copy has only in-frame clones and lacks some. The data show roughly 1,500,000 clones, about 98.5% seen once. The sample holds one count of this clone. The CDR3 consists of 18 residues. J was trimmed by 6 bases and V by 1 base; bases with no gene match: 9. Germline V gene lookup returns CDR1 SGHAT and CDR2 FQNNGV. The chain recombines TRBV11-2 with TRBJ2-1, with 13 bases identical to TRBD2. The sequence came from a man aged 25-45 years in good health. Sample: naive CD4+ T cells sorted from blood. As to subset: CD45RA+ positively selected. As DNA, the CDR3 is TGTGCCAGCAGCTTAGCTACTAGCGGGAGGGCTAACCTCAATGAGCAGTTCTTC. This gives the protein CASSLATSGRANLNEQFF.